These T cell receptor beta chains were read from a single sample in a study of blood T cells in healthy people across ages. TCRdb reprocessed the 5' RACE reads via MiXCR and lists one record per CDR3 protein. The sample shows almost 300,000 distinct CDR3 sequences, roughly 26% of them seen only once. What was sequenced was blood. All receptors derive from an older woman in good health. CDR3s include the opening cysteine and the closing phenylalanine or tryptophan. The D gene is left open where the match is weak. Rows give clone size only sometimes, using once, few, many, or a class for an expanded clone.

few	TRBV20-1	TRBJ2-5	NA	TGCAGTGCTAGAAGAACAGGAGTGAGAGAGACCCAGTACTTC	CSARRTGVRETQYF
NA	TRBV6-2/TRBV6-3	TRBJ1-2	NA	TGTGCCAGCAGTGATAGGACAACAGCTAACTATGGCTACACCTTC	CASSDRTTANYGYTF
NA	TRBV28	TRBJ1-2	TRBD1	TGTGCCAGCAGATCCTCTGGACAGGAAAACTATGGCTACACCTTC	CASRSSGQENYGYTF
few	TRBV4-1	TRBJ2-5	NA	TGCGCCAGCAGCCAAAGGGCCCTCGGGGAGACCCAGTACTTC	CASSQRALGETQYF
NA	TRBV6-5	TRBJ1-6	NA	TGTGCCAGCAGCCCTTCCTTTGACTCACCCCTCCACTTT	CASSPSFDSPLHF
few	TRBV11-2	TRBJ2-5	NA	TGTGCCAGCAGCTTAAGAGGGAGTGGGGAGACCCAGTACTTC	CASSLRGSGETQYF
few	TRBV28	TRBJ1-4	NA	TGTGCCAGCAGTTTAAACGAAGATGAAAAACTGTTTTTT	CASSLNEDEKLFF
NA	TRBV7-9	TRBJ2-1	TRBD2	TGTGCCAGCAGCTTAGGCTTTAGCGGGAATAATGAGCAGTTCTTC	CASSLGFSGNNEQFF
many	TRBV29-1	TRBJ2-5	TRBD2	TGCAGCGTTGAAGAGGGAATGGGGGAGGGCCTGGAGACCCAGTACTTC	CSVEEGMGEGLETQYF
few	TRBV6-6	TRBJ2-1	TRBD2	TGTGCCAGCAGTTACGTTCCGGGACTAGCGGGAGTTAGTGAGCAGTTCTTC	CASSYVPGLAGVSEQFF
few	TRBV7-9	TRBJ2-3	TRBD2	TGTGCCAGCAGCTTAAGGACTAGCGGGAGTTTAGATACGCAGTATTTT	CASSLRTSGSLDTQYF
few	TRBV20-1	TRBJ1-1	TRBD1	TGCAGTGCCATAGGGACAGGGAGGTTGAACACTGAAGCTTTCTTT	CSAIGTGRLNTEAFF
NA	TRBV25-1	TRBJ2-5	NA	TGTGCCAGCAGTGCGGGGGAGGTCTGGGAGCAGTACTTC	CASSAGEVWEQYF
few	TRBV5-1	TRBJ1-1	TRBD1	TGCGCCAGCAGCTTACGGCAGGGGGCGGATTCAGCTTTCTTT	CASSLRQGADSAFF
NA	TRBV3-1	TRBJ2-5	NA	TGTGCCAGCAGCCAAGGGCTACAGCCAGAGACCCAGTACTTC	CASSQGLQPETQYF
NA	TRBV6-2/TRBV6-3	TRBJ1-4	NA	TGTGCCAGCAGTTACTCTGGGGGATGGAATGAAAAACTGTTTTTT	CASSYSGGWNEKLFF
few	TRBV28	TRBJ2-7	TRBD2	TGTGCCAGCAGTCCTAGCGGGCTGTCGAAGGGTACCTACGAGCAGTACTTC	CASSPSGLSKGTYEQYF
NA	TRBV10-3	TRBJ2-5	TRBD2	TGTGCCATCAGTGCGGGACTAGCGGGAGATTCGGAGACCCAGTACTTC	CAISAGLAGDSETQYF
NA	TRBV4-2	TRBJ2-3	TRBD1	TGTGCCAGCAGCCAACTGGGACAGGACTTGACTGATACGCAGTATTTT	CASSQLGQDLTDTQYF
many	TRBV5-1	TRBJ1-2	NA	TGCGCCAGCAGCTCGGACATCCAGGGGGGCTACACCTTC	CASSSDIQGGYTF
NA	TRBV11-2	TRBJ1-1	NA	TGTGCCAGCAGGTCCTATGTGAACACTGAAGCTTTCTTT	CASRSYVNTEAFF
NA	TRBV7-9	TRBJ2-1	NA	TGTGCACACGGCCTAGGCCACAATGAGCAGTTCTTC	CAHGLGHNEQFF
few	TRBV18	TRBJ2-7	TRBD2	TGTGCCAGCTCACCACCGGGTAGCGGGAGTGTGTACGAGCAGTACTTC	CASSPPGSGSVYEQYF
NA	TRBV20-1	TRBJ2-1	TRBD2	TGCGGTGCTAGGACCTTAGGACTAGCGGGAGCTCATGAGCAGTTCTTC	CGARTLGLAGAHEQFF
few	TRBV28	TRBJ2-5	TRBD1	TGTGCCAGCAGTCCTCCCCATAGGACAGGGCAAGAGACCCAGTACTTC	CASSPPHRTGQETQYF
few	TRBV19	TRBJ1-1	NA	TGTGCCAGTAGTCCCAGCCTCCCACTGCGCACTGAAGCTTTCTTT	CASSPSLPLRTEAFF
few	TRBV25-1	TRBJ2-5	NA	TGTGCCAGCAGTGAATACAATAGGATCCAAGAGACCCAGTACTTC	CASSEYNRIQETQYF
few	TRBV28	TRBJ2-7	NA	TGTGCCAGCAGTAAGTCGGACACCTACGAGCAGTACTTC	CASSKSDTYEQYF
NA	TRBV10-3	TRBJ2-1	TRBD2	TGTGCCATCAGTGAGATCGAAACTAGCGGGAGTTCTGCTGAGCAGTTCTTC	CAISEIETSGSSAEQFF
few	TRBV4-1	TRBJ2-1	NA	TGCGTCAGCAGCCAAGAGAGCGGTAATGAGCAGTTCTTC	CVSSQESGNEQFF
NA	TRBV3-1	TRBJ2-2	TRBD1	TGTGCCAGCAGCCCTTGTGGACAGGGGCTGAGGACCGGGGAGCTGTTTTTT	CASSPCGQGLRTGELFF
NA	TRBV29-1	TRBJ2-4	NA	TGCAGCGTTGAAGCCCGGGACCGCCCCTGGGGAGTTTTTGCCAAAAACATTCAGTACTTC	CSVEARDRPWGVFAKNIQYF
NA	TRBV12-3/TRBV12-4	TRBJ2-5	NA	TGTGCCGGCAGTTTTGGCGAGATACAAGAGACCCAGTACTTC	CAGSFGEIQETQYF
NA	TRBV3-1	TRBJ1-2	NA	TGTGCCAGCAGCCAAGGCGCCAGGGCCTATGGCTACACCTTC	CASSQGARAYGYTF
few	TRBV9	TRBJ1-2	NA	TGTGCCAGCAGCGCTCGCTCGGGGGGCTACACCTTC	CASSARSGGYTF
NA	TRBV27	TRBJ2-2	TRBD1	TGTGCCAGCAGTTTAAGGGGGCGGGTGGACACCGGGGAGCTGTTTTTT	CASSLRGRVDTGELFF
NA	TRBV6-1	TRBJ1-1	NA	TGTGCCAGCAGCCCTAAGGGACGAAGTATGAACACTGAAGCTTTCTTT	CASSPKGRSMNTEAFF
few	TRBV20-1	TRBJ1-4	TRBD1	TGCAGTGCGGTCAAAGACAGGGATGCAACTAATGAAAAACTGTTTTTT	CSAVKDRDATNEKLFF
many	TRBV29-1	TRBJ2-5	TRBD1	TGCAGCGTTGAAGGGCCCCGGGACAGGGGTGTTACAGAGACCCAGTACTTC	CSVEGPRDRGVTETQYF
few	TRBV2	TRBJ2-1	NA	TGTGCCAGCAGACCCGGGATCAGCGGATCGAGCAATGAGCAGTTCTTC	CASRPGISGSSNEQFF
few	TRBV4-1	TRBJ1-5	NA	TGCGCCAGCAGCCAAGTCGGAGCAGCAAAAAATCAGCCCCAGCATTTT	CASSQVGAAKNQPQHF
few	TRBV2	TRBJ2-5	NA	TGTGCCAGCAGGGAGAGGACCGGGGGAGAGACCCAGTACTTC	CASRERTGGETQYF
few	TRBV12-3/TRBV12-4	TRBJ1-1	NA	TGTGCCAGCAGTTCCTCCGTGGGAGGGGAAGCTTTCTTT	CASSSSVGGEAFF
NA	TRBV11-2	TRBJ1-2	TRBD1	TGTGCCAGCAGCCCGAGACAGGGTACGGGCTACACCTTC	CASSPRQGTGYTF
NA	TRBV20-1	TRBJ2-1	NA	TGCAGTGCTAGCACCAGGGAAGGGATCCTCTACAATGAGCAGTTCTTC	CSASTREGILYNEQFF
few	TRBV5-1	TRBJ1-3	NA	TGCGCCAGCAGCTTGAGCCCCAGAGCTGGAAACACCATATATTTT	CASSLSPRAGNTIYF
many	TRBV5-4	TRBJ2-7	TRBD1	TGTGCCAGCAGCCAGGACAGGGAAGACGAGCAGTACTTC	CASSQDREDEQYF
NA	TRBV6-2/TRBV6-3	TRBJ2-1	NA	TGTGCCAGCACGGACCGCAATGAGCAGTTCTTC	CASTDRNEQFF
many	TRBV5-1	TRBJ2-1	NA	TGCGCCAGCAGCCCCCGGACGGCGAACAATGAGCAGTTCTTC	CASSPRTANNEQFF
NA	TRBV15	TRBJ1-5	NA	TGTGCCACCAGCAGAGAGAGTGGGTTTGGGCAGCCCCAGCATTTT	CATSRESGFGQPQHF
few	TRBV29-1	TRBJ2-7	TRBD2	TGCAGCGTTGAGGATCAAGCGGGAGGAACGTACGAGCAGTACTTC	CSVEDQAGGTYEQYF
NA	TRBV28	TRBJ1-2	NA	NA	CTSSSSGAANYGCTF
many	TRBV2	TRBJ2-1	NA	TGTGTCAAAAACCCCCGGGGCCGGCCTGGGAATGAGCAGTTCTTC	CVKNPRGRPGNEQFF
many	TRBV12-3/TRBV12-4	TRBJ2-5	NA	TGTGCCAGCAGTTTTAGGGTTGGGACCCAGTACTTC	CASSFRVGTQYF